This T cell receptor (beta chain) was identified in a study of CD4 T cells in relation to SARS-CoV-2 and coronaviruses. At the level of the study: The negative reference was HIV-1 Nef peptide pool or peptide-free culture.

For this clone: Its antigen is not identified.

Study outcomes and limitations: Crossreactive clones expanded significantly less to SARS-CoV-2 than monoreactive clones. Each donor contributed either pre-pandemic or post-infection samples, not both.

Unexposed donor CD4+ T cells date from about 2011-2018, before the COVID-19 pandemic. After about ten days of culture, CD4+ T cells were isolated. Unexposed-donor CD4+ T cells were probed with SARS-CoV-2 S/N and four cold-coronavirus spikes, cells permitting. Using immunoSEQ multiplex PCR, the repertoire was profiled, and TCRdb retains in-frame clones only, with some absent. The sample holds roughly 15,000 clones; 79% are singletons and the top ten take under 13%. Trimming removed 3 bases from V and 6 bases from J, with 8 bases in between. The CDR3 loop spans 12 amino acids. V is TRBV12-3 or TRBV12-4 and J is TRBJ1-1; no clear D. This clonotype was sampled from a human donor in good health. The sample consisted of CD4+ T cells from PBMCs, cultured in vitro. The CDR3 coding sequence is TGTGCCAGCAGTTTTTTGGGCTCTGAAGCTTTCTTT. Translated: CASSFLGSEAFF.